The present entry profiles one TCR beta chain with its context. Its target is not known. This entry is derived from a study of brain T cells in children with intractable seizures. CDR1 SGHAT and CDR2 FQNNGV come from the germline V gene. V was pared by 6 bases and J by 7 bases, with 4 bases of the junction left unmatched. The CDR3 runs 15 residues. Study outcomes and limitations: Pre-surgery blood may have been undersampled, hiding some clones. Patients' HCMV serostatus was unknown; virus specificity rests on CDR3 similarity alone.

The method was immunoSEQ multiplex PCR; TCRdb's version includes in-frame clones alone and lacks a portion of them. The table shows some 62,000 clones, with 95% to 97% occurring only once. Only cases whose brain tissue showed the highest T cell transcript signatures were sequenced. Pre-surgery treatment included at least one anti-epileptic drug. This TCR derives from a boy in the first two years of life with focal cortical dysplasia and intractable seizures. The chain recombines TRBV11-2 with TRBJ2-1; 15 bases agree with TRBD2. Sequences were derived from peripheral blood, sampled at surgery. CDR3 DNA sequence: TGTGCCAGCAGTTTCGGGACTAGCGGGAGGAATGAGCAGTTCTTC. Its translation is CASSFGTSGRNEQFF.